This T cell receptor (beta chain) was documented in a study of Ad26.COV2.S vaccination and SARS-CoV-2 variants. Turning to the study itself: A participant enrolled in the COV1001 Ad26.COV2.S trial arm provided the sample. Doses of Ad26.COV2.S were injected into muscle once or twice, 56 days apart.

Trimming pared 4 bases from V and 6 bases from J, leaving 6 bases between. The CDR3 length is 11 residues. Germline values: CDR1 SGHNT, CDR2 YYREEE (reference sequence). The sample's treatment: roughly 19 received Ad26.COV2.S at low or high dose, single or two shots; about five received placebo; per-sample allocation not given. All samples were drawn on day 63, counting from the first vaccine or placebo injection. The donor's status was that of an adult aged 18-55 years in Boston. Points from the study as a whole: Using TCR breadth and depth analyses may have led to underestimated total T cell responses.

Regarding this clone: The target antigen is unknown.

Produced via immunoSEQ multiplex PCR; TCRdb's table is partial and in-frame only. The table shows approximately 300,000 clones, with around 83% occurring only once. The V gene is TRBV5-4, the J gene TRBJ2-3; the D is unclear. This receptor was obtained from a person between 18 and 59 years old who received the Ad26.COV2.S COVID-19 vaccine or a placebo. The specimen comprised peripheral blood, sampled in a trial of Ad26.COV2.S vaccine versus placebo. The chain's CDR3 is CASSGRDTQYF. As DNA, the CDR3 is TGTGCCAGCAGCGGCCGGGATACGCAGTATTTT.